Following are 24 T cell receptor beta chains from one sample sequenced in a study of long-term antiretroviral therapy in people with HIV. Running of the v3.0 immunoSEQ assay took place at survey level. The data were produced by immunoSEQ multiplex PCR, yet TCRdb's version contains in-frame clones alone and is incomplete. The sample holds 25,000 to 30,000 clones, roughly 89% seen once. Specimen: unsorted PBMCs, collected 0.4 years after starting antiretroviral therapy. Receptors were obtained from a man between 18 and 29 years old with HIV.

This clone appeared once. The chain couples TRBV7-6 to TRBJ1-5, with D perhaps TRBD1 (6 bases). Germline-derived CDR1 and CDR2 are SGHVS and FNYEAQ. Trimming cost V 0 bases and J 10 bases, with 16 bases left between them. The CDR3 runs 15 residues. The CDR3 is CASSLADRMGSPQHF. In DNA form, the CDR3 reads TGTGCCAGCAGCTTAGCCGACAGGATGGGTTCACCCCAGCATTTT.

V gene TRBV4-3 combines with J gene TRBJ2-7, with TRBD1 matching over 10 bases. V lost 4 bases to trimming and J lost 2 bases; unmatched junction nucleotides: 2. This CDR3 spans 14 amino acids. Germline CDR1 and CDR2: LGHNA and YSLEER. Here the CDR3 DNA reads TGCGCCAGCAGCCTTGGACAGGGGGCCTACGAGCAGTACTTC. Translating it yields CASSLGQGAYEQYF.

This rearrangement joins TRBV7-8 to TRBJ2-7; D is undetermined. Germline V gene data show CDR1 as SGHVS and CDR2 as FQNEAQ. V lost 1 base, J lost 3 bases, and 7 bases lay in between. This CDR3 is built from 13 residues. This CDR3 is CASSLGDIYEQYF. The CDR3 DNA is TGTGCCAGCAGCTTAGGGGATATCTACGAGCAGTACTTC.

This rearrangement joins TRBV29-1 to TRBJ1-2; no clear D. This CDR3 contains 14 residues. Deletions cut 1 base from V and 2 bases from J, with 11 bases between. CDR1 and CDR2 (germline): SQVTM, ANQGSEA. As DNA, the CDR3 is TGCAGCGTTGAAGTCCGGGAGGTCAACTATGGCTACACCTTC. Translated, it gives CSVEVREVNYGYTF.

This chain joins TRBV9 and TRBJ2-2; unclear D gene. In germline, CDR1 is SGDLS, CDR2 YYNGEE. The CDR3 has 14 amino acids. With 7 bases removed from V and 7 bases from J, the gap between germline ends came to 17 bases. The CDR3, as DNA: TGTGCCAGCGAGCTGAGTTTCGCCGGCGGGGAGCTGTTTTTT. This sequence encodes CASELSFAGGELFF.

The rearrangement links TRBV7-8 to TRBJ1-1; D gene unclear. Germline V CDR1 and CDR2: SGHVS, FQNEAQ. The V end was cut by 1 base, the J end by 8 bases, with 8 bases between. CDR3 length equals 12 residues. CDR3 nucleotides: TGTGCCAGCAGCTTAGTTAGGGCAGAAGCTTTCTTT. Translated: CASSLVRAEAFF. Full variable domain (outside the CDR3, taken from reference TRBV7-8 and TRBJ1-1): GAGVSQSPRYKVAKRGQDVALRCDPISGHVSLFWYQQALGQGPEFLTYFQNEAQLDKSGLPSDRFFAERPEGSVSTLKIQRTQQEDSAVYLCASSLVRAEAFFGQGTRLTVV.

CDR3 nucleotides: TGCGCCAGCAGCCACAGGGGGTCGGAGTACAATGAGCAGTTCTTC. Translated, it gives CASSHRGSEYNEQFF. J is TRBJ2-1 and V is TRBV4-1; the match to TRBD1 covers 7 bases. The CDR3 consists of 15 residues. Unmatched junction bases numbered 6, after V lost 3 bases and J lost 4 bases. Germline loops: CDR1 MGHRA, CDR2 YSYEKL.

The rearrangement uses TRBV9 and TRBJ2-7, with TRBD1 matching over 7 bases. The CDR3 is 15 amino acids. Germline V lookup: CDR1 SGDLS, CDR2 YYNGEE. Trimming took 4 bases from V and 3 from J; bases not matched to a gene: 10. The chain's CDR3 is CASSLREAGGYEQYF. In DNA form, the CDR3 reads TGTGCCAGCAGCCTAAGGGAAGCAGGGGGCTACGAGCAGTACTTC. The full variable domain, its missing parts supplied by reference TRBV9 and TRBJ2-7, is DSGVTQTPKHLITATGQRVTLRCSPRSGDLSVYWYQQSLDQGLQFLIQYYNGEERAKGNILERFSAQQFPDLHSELNLSSLELGDSALYFCASSLREAGGYEQYFGPGTRLTVT.

This clone was detected only once. The J gene is TRBJ2-1, the V gene TRBV5-1, with D possibly matching TRBD2 (5 bases). Germline loops: CDR1 SGHRS, CDR2 YFSETQ. The CDR3 contains 16 residues. The germline V and J ends were trimmed by 0 bases and 8 bases, with 18 bases remaining between them. The CDR3 here is CASSLVALALMYEQFF. DNA of the CDR3: TGCGCCAGCAGCTTGGTGGCTCTAGCTCTGATGTATGAGCAGTTCTTC.

The chain employs TRBV4-3 and TRBJ2-7; no definite D call. Germline CDR1 reads LGHNA; CDR2 reads YSLEER. The CDR3 runs 15 residues. V lost 2 bases and J lost 2, with 13 bases in between. In nucleotides, the CDR3 is TGCGCCAGCAGCCAATCGCGGTCCCCCACCTACGAGCAGTACTTC. Its protein product is CASSQSRSPTYEQYF.

This clone was detected a few times. CDR3 sequence reads: CASSIDRGSRQPQHF. The DNA for the CDR3 is TGTGCCAGCAGTATTGACAGGGGATCAAGACAGCCCCAGCATTTT. The chain links TRBV28 to TRBJ1-5, with 8 bases fitting TRBD1. The CDR3 totals 15 residues. CDR1 is MDHEN, CDR2 SYDVKM, per germline. V shed 5 bases and J 7 bases; nucleotides not matched to a gene: 10.

The chain employs TRBV19 and TRBJ1-2; 7 bases are shared with TRBD1. The germline V gene has CDR1 LNHDA and CDR2 SQIVND (reference sequence). Germline trimming cut 5 bases from V and 2 bases from J; bases unmatched to any gene: 5. The CDR3 has 14 amino acids. In DNA form, the CDR3 reads TGTGCCAGTAGTTCCTCAGGGGGAAACTATGGCTACACCTTC. Translated, it gives CASSSSGGNYGYTF.

The J gene is TRBJ2-3, the V gene TRBV27; D is unclear. Trimming took off 3 bases at V and 2 bases at J, with 6 bases between the two ends. The CDR3 is made up of 13 amino acids. CDR1 is MNHEY and CDR2 is SMNVEV in the germline V gene (reference sequence). As DNA, the CDR3 is TGTGCCAGCAGTTTTACCCCCACAGATACGCAGTATTTT. It specifies CASSFTPTDTQYF.

The chain recombines TRBV9 with TRBJ1-2; D is unresolved. Germline V lookup: CDR1 SGDLS, CDR2 YYNGEE. Deletions cut 2 bases from V and 0 bases from J, with 8 bases between. The length of the CDR3 is 14 residues. The CDR3: CASSVEPANYGYTF. CDR3 in DNA: TGTGCCAGCAGCGTCGAACCAGCTAACTATGGCTACACCTTC.

The sample holds a few counts of this clone. The chain is built from TRBV6-5 and TRBJ2-7; 7 bases agree with TRBD1. The CDR3 contains 13 residues. CDR1 and CDR2 from the germline V gene are MNHEY and SVGAGI. The trim removed 0 bases at V and 4 bases at J, leaving 0 bases unmatched. The CDR3 spells CASSYSRGYEQYF. In DNA form, the CDR3 reads TGTGCCAGCAGTTACTCCAGGGGGTACGAGCAGTACTTC.

The count of this clone is one. The genes are TRBV6-1 and TRBJ2-7, with TRBD2 matching over 9 bases. CDR3 length: 15 residues. Trimming cost V 2 bases and J 0 bases; bases outside gene matches: 2. The V gene's germline CDR1 is MNHNS and CDR2 SASEGT. The CDR3 DNA is TGTGCCAGCAGTGAACTAGCGGGGAGCTCCTACGAGCAGTACTTC. Translated: CASSELAGSSYEQYF.

This clone was recorded only once. The chain combines TRBV11-2 with TRBJ1-5; unclear D gene. This CDR3 has 13 amino acids. Germline CDR1 SGHAT, CDR2 FQNNGV. Trimming stripped 0 bases from V and 3 bases from J, with 3 bases between. The CDR3 DNA reads as TGTGCCAGCAGCTTAGACCTCAATCAGCCCCAGCATTTT. This gives the protein CASSLDLNQPQHF. Looking up the rest from reference TRBV11-2 and TRBJ1-5 gives the full variable domain: EAGVAQSPRYKIIEKRQSVAFWCNPISGHATLYWYQQILGQGPKLLIQFQNNGVVDDSQLPKDRFSAERLKGVDSTLKIQPAKLEDSAVYLCASSLDLNQPQHFGDGTRLSIL.

This sequence joins TRBV29-1 and TRBJ2-1; 10 bases align to TRBD2. Germline loops: CDR1 SQVTM, CDR2 ANQGSEA. This CDR3 comprises 16 residues. Germline trimming cut 3 bases from V and 6 bases from J; bases unmatched to any gene: 11. The CDR3 sequence is CSVDNLAGAGLNEQFF. CDR3 nucleotide sequence: TGCAGCGTTGACAACCTAGCGGGGGCCGGTCTCAATGAGCAGTTCTTC.

The chain recombines TRBV27 with TRBJ2-1; 9 positions agree with TRBD2. The length of the CDR3 is 15 residues. From germline, CDR1 is MNHEY and CDR2 SMNVEV (reference sequence). With V trimmed by 0 bases and J by 4 bases, 1 base remained unmatched. CDR3 nucleotide sequence: TGTGCCAGCAGTTTATCGCGGGAGGGATACAATGAGCAGTTCTTC. Its translation is CASSLSREGYNEQFF.

The J gene is TRBJ2-1, the V gene TRBV6-5, with D perhaps matching TRBD1 (5 bases). This CDR3 has 13 amino acids. V lost 2 bases and J 10 bases, leaving 12 bases between the germline ends. From germline, CDR1 is MNHEY and CDR2 SVGAGI. CDR3 sequence: CASSYGREGEQFF. The DNA for the CDR3 is TGTGCCAGCAGTTACGGCAGGGAAGGGGAGCAGTTCTTC.

This sequence joins TRBV5-5 and TRBJ2-7; a weak D match, TRBD1 (6 bases). This CDR3 comprises 15 residues. The germline CDR1 and CDR2 sequences are SGHKS and YYEKEE (reference sequence). Between the trimmed V and J ends, which lost 4 bases and 3 bases, there was a span of 17 bases. Here the CDR3 reads CASSLRPSGDYEQYF. CDR3 DNA: TGTGCCAGCAGCCTGAGACCCTCAGGGGACTACGAGCAGTACTTC. The whole variable domain, remainder taken from reference TRBV5-5 and TRBJ2-7, is DAGVTQSPTHLIKTRGQQVTLRCSPISGHKSVSWYQQVLGQGPQFIFQYYEKEERGRGNFPDRFSARQFPNYSSELNVNALLLGDSALYLCASSLRPSGDYEQYFGPGTRLTVT.

The gene calls are TRBV9 and TRBJ1-2; D unclear. Germline CDR1 SGDLS, CDR2 YYNGEE. The CDR3 is 16 residues long. Trimming left V 1 base short and J 8 bases short, with 21 bases between. The CDR3 here is CASSVTPKRETGGYTF. The CDR3 nucleotides are TGTGCCAGCAGCGTAACCCCCAAGAGGGAGACTGGGGGCTACACCTTC. Looking up the rest from reference TRBV9 and TRBJ1-2 gives the full variable domain: DSGVTQTPKHLITATGQRVTLRCSPRSGDLSVYWYQQSLDQGLQFLIQYYNGEERAKGNILERFSAQQFPDLHSELNLSSLELGDSALYFCASSVTPKRETGGYTFGSGTRLTVV.

The V and J genes are TRBV11-2 and TRBJ2-1, with 8 bases matching TRBD2. The germline V gene encodes CDR1 SGHAT and CDR2 FQNNGV. The CDR3 runs to 15 residues. V dropped 5 bases and J dropped 4; count of bases not matched to a gene: 7. Written as DNA, the CDR3 is TGTGCCAGCAGCCCCTCCATAGCGGGATACAATGAGCAGTTCTTC. Protein product: CASSPSIAGYNEQFF.

The chain recombines TRBV12-5 with TRBJ1-5, with a weak D call TRBD1 (6 bases). This CDR3 is built from 15 residues. The germline V gene has CDR1 LGHNT and CDR2 FRNRAP. V lost 5 bases and J lost 1, with 12 bases in between. The CDR3 bases are TGTGCTAGTGGTCAGGGGAGTTTGAGCAATCAGCCCCAGCATTTT. Encoded protein: CASGQGSLSNQPQHF. Based on the CDR3 plus reference TRBV12-5 and TRBJ1-5, the full variable domain is DARVTQTPRHKVTEMGQEVTMRCQPILGHNTVFWYRQTMMQGLELLAYFRNRAPLDDSGMPKDRFSAEMPDATLATLKIQPSEPRDSAVYFCASGQGSLSNQPQHFGDGTRLSIL.